A single sample gave rise to the 3 T cell receptor beta chains below, sequenced in a study of T cell responses to AZD1222 COVID-19 vaccine. The assay was immunoSEQ multiplex PCR, and TCRdb's table has in-frame clones only and misses some. Altogether about 72,000 clones are present, roughly 91% being singletons, with the ten largest covering approximately 25%. Sequenced here: peripheral blood, sampled on day 0 of AZD1222 vaccination. Every receptor here comes from an adult in good health.

This clone was counted at least ten times. The V and J genes are TRBV18 and TRBJ2-7; D is undetermined. Germline loops: CDR1 KGHSH, CDR2 LQKENI. The CDR3 length is 12 residues. The V end lost 4 bases, the J end lost 3 bases, and 7 bases lay between the germline ends. Here the CDR3 reads CASSQGIYEQYF. DNA of the CDR3: TGTGCCAGCTCACAGGGAATCTACGAGCAGTACTTC.

The rearrangement joins TRBV2 to TRBJ2-1; 8 bases are a match to TRBD1. Germline CDR1 reads SNHLY; CDR2 reads FYNNEI. The V and J ends lost 1 base and 12 bases, in that order; junction bases with no gene match: 8. CDR3 length equals 14 residues. The CDR3 loop is CASSEGRSGGAQFF. The CDR3 DNA reads TGTGCCAGCAGTGAAGGAAGATCAGGGGGCGCGCAGTTCTTC.

J is TRBJ1-2 and V is TRBV19; 8 positions match TRBD1. With V trimmed by 8 bases and J by 5 bases, 10 bases remained unmatched. The length of the CDR3 is 14 residues. Germline CDR1 reads LNHDA; CDR2 reads SQIVND (reference sequence). The CDR3 bases are TGTGCCAGTGATTCAGGGGGCGCCGGGTATGGCTACACCTTC. Translating gives CASDSGGAGYGYTF.